This TCR beta chain was found in a study of T cell repertoires in cytomegalovirus infection. Study summary: Indicated by public TCR beta signatures were CMV infection and matching HLA type. Findings and limits, study-wide: Identification of carriers of CMV plus the relevant HLA was performed using cumulative public TCR beta family frequency. In two of eight donors, the top clonotype was HLA-C-restricted CMV-specific.

Ten or more counts support this clonotype. Its antigen is unidentified. The CDR3 runs to 15 residues. Germline values: CDR1 DFQATT, CDR2 SNEGSKA (reference sequence). V shed 6 bases, J shed 4 bases, and the junction held 8 bases outside the gene matches. One entry per CDR3 protein results from TCRdb running MiXCR on the reads. The sample holds under 250,000 distinct CDR3 sequences, under 8.5% seen once. This TCR was recovered from a human donor in good health (CMV status not recorded). Some clones in this sample may be carry-over from other donors' samples. This chain connects TRBV20-1 to TRBJ2-2, with 10 positions matching TRBD2. Sequences were obtained from PBMCs. The CDR3 loop reads CSAPTSGDATGELFF. The CDR3 DNA sequence: TGCAGTGCCCCTACTAGCGGGGACGCCACCGGGGAGCTGTTTTTT.